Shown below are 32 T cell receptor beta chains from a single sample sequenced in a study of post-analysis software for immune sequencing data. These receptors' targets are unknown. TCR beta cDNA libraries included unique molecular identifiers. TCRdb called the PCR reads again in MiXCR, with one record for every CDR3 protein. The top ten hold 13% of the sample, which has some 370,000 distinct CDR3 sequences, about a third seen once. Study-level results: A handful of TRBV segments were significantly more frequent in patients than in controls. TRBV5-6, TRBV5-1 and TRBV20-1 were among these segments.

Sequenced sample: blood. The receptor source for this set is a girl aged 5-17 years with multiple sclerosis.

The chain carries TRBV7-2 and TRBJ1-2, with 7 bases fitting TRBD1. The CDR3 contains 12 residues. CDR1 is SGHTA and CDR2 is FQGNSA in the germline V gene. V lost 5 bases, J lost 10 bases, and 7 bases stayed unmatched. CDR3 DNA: TGTGCCAGCAGCCGACAGGGTTCTGACTACACCTTC. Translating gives CASSRQGSDYTF.

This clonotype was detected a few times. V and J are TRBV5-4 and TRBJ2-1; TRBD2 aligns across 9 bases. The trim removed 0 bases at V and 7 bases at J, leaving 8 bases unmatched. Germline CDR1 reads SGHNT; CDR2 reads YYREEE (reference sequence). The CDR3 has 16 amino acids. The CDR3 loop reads CASSLASRGGVNEQFF. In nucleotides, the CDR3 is TGTGCCAGCAGCTTGGCGTCGCGCGGGGGGGTGAATGAGCAGTTCTTC.

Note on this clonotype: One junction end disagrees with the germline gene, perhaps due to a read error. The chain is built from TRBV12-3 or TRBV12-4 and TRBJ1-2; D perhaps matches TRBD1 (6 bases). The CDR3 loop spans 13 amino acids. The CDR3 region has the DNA TGTGCTAGCAGTTTACAGGGACACTATGGCTACACCTTC. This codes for CASSLQGHYGYTF.

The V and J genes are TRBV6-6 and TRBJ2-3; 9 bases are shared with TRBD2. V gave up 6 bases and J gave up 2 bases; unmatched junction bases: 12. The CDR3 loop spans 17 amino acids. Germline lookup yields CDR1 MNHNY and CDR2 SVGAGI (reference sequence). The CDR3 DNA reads TGTGCCAGCAGAACCGATTCCGCGGGGGGGAACACAGATACGCAGTATTTT. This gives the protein CASRTDSAGGNTDTQYF.

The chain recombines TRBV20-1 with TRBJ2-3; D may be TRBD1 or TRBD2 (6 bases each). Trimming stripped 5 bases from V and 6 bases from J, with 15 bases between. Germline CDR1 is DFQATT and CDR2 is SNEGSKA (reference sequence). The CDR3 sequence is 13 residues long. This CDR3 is CSASLGGPDTQYF. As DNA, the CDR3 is TGCAGTGCTTCCTTGGGGGGCCCGGATACGCAGTATTTT.

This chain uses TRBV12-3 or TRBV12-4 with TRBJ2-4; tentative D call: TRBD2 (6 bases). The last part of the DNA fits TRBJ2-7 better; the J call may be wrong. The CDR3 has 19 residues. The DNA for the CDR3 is TGTGCCAGCAGTAAAATGCTCCCGGGGGTAGGCAGAAGCATGAACGAGCAGTACTTC. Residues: CASSKMLPGVGRSMNEQYF.

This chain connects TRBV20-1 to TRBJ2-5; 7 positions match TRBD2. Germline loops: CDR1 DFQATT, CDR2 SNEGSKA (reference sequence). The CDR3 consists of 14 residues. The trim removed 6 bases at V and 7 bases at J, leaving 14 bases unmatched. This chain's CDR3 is CSAIGEGGSGTQYF. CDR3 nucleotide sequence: TGCAGTGCAATAGGGGAGGGAGGGTCCGGGACCCAGTACTTC.

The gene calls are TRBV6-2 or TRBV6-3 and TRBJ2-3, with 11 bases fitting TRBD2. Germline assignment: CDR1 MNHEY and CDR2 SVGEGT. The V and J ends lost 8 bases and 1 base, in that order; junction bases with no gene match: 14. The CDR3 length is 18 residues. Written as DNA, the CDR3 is TGTGCCAGCTGTCTTACTCGACTAGCGGGGATCGGCACAGATACGCAGTATTTT. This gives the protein CASCLTRLAGIGTDTQYF.

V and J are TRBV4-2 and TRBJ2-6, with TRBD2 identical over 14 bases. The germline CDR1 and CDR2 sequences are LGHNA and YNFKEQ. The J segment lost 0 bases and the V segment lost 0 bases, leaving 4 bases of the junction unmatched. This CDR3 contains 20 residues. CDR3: CASSQDAGTSGGSGANVLTF. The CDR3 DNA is TGTGCCAGCAGCCAAGATGCAGGGACTAGCGGGGGCTCTGGGGCCAACGTCCTGACTTTC.

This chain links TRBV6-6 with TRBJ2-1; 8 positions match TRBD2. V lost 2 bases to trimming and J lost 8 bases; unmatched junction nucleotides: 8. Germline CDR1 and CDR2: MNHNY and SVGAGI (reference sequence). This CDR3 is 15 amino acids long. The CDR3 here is CASSYPQRGNDEQFF. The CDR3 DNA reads TGTGCCAGCAGTTACCCCCAGCGGGGGAACGATGAGCAGTTCTTC.

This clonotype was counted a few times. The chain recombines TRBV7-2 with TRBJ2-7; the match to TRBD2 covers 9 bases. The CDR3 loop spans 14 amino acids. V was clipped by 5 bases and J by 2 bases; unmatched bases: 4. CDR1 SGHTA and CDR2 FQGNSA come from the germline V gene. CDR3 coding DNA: TGTGCCAGCAGCACCAGCGGGGGGCCCTACGAGCAGTACTTC. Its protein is CASSTSGGPYEQYF. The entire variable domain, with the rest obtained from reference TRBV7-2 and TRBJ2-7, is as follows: GAGVSQSPSNKVTEKGKDVELRCDPISGHTALYWYRQSLGQGLEFLIYFQGNSAPDKSGLPSDRFSAERTGGSVSTLTIQRTQQEDSAVYLCASSTSGGPYEQYFGPGTRLTVT.

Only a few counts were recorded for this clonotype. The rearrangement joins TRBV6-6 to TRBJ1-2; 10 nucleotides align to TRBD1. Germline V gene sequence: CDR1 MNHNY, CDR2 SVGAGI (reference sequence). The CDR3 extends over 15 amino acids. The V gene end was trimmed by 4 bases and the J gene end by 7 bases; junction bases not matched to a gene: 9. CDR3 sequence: CASSSTTGGVGGYTF. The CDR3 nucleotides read TGTGCCAGCAGTTCGACGACAGGGGGCGTCGGTGGCTACACCTTC.

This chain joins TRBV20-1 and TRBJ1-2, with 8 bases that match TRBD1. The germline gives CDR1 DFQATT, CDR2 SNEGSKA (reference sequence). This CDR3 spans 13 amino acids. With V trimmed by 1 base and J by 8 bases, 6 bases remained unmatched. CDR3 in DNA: TGCAGTGCTAGAGTTCAGGGGGCACGCGGCTACACCTTC. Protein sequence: CSARVQGARGYTF.

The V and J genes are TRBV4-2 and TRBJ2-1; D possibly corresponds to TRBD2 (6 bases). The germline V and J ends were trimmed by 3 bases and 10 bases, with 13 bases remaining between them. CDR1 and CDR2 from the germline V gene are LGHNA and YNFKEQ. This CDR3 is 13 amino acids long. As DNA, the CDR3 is TGTGCCAGCAGCCAGGGACTGCCAGGGGAGCAGTTCTTC. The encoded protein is CASSQGLPGEQFF.

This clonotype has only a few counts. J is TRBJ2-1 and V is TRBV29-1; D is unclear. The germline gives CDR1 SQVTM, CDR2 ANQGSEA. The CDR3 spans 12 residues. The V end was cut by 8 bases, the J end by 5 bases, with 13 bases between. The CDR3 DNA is TGCAGCACGTTGGCCGTCCACAATGAGCAGTTCTTC. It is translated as CSTLAVHNEQFF.

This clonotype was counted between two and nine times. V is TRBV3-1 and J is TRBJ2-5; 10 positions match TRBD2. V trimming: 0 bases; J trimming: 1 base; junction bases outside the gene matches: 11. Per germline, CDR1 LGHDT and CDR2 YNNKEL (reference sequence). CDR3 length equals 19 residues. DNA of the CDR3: TGTGCCAGCAGCCAAGAGTGGACTAGCGGCGAGATGGTCCAAGAGACCCAGTACTTC. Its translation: CASSQEWTSGEMVQETQYF.

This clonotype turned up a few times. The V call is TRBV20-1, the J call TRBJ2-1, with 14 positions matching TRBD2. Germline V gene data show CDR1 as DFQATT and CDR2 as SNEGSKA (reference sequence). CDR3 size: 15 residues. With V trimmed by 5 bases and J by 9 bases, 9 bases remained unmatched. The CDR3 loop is CSAPQTSGGAGEQFF. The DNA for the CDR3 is TGCAGTGCTCCGCAGACTAGCGGGGGGGCAGGTGAGCAGTTCTTC.

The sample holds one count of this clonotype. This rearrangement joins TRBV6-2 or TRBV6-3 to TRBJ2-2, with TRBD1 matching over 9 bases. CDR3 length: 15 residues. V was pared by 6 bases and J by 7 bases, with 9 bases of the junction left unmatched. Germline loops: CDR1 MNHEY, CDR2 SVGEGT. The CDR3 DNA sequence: TGTGCCAGCAGACAGGGGGCGGATCTAGGCGGGGAGCTGTTTTTT. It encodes CASRQGADLGGELFF.

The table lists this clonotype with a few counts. Here the CDR3 DNA reads TGTGCCAGCAGTTTAGCGCCGGGACAGGAAGAGACCCAGTACTTC. Translated: CASSLAPGQEETQYF. The J gene is TRBJ2-5, the V gene TRBV12-3 or TRBV12-4; 8 bases agree with TRBD1. The CDR3 loop spans 15 amino acids. J was trimmed by 3 bases and V by 0 bases; bases with no gene match: 3.

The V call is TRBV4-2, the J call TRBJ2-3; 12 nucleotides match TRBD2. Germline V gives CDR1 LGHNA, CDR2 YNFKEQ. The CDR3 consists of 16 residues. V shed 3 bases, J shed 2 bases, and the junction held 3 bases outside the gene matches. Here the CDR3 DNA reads TGTGCCAGCAGCCATACTAGCGGGGGGTACACAGATACGCAGTATTTT. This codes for CASSHTSGGYTDTQYF.

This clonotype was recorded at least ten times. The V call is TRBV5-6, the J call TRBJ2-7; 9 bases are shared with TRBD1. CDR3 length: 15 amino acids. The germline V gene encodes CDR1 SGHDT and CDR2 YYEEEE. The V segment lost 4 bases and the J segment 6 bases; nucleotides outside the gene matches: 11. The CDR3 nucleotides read TGTGCCAGCAGCGGACCGGGACAGGGACCCTTCGAGCAGTACTTC. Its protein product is CASSGPGQGPFEQYF.

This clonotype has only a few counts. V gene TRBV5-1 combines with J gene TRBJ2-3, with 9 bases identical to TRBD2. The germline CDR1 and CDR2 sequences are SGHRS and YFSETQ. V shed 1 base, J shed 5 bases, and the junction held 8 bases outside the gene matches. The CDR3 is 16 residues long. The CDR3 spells CASSLTLAGSIDTQYF. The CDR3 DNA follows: TGCGCCAGCAGCTTGACCCTAGCGGGGTCCATAGATACGCAGTATTTT.

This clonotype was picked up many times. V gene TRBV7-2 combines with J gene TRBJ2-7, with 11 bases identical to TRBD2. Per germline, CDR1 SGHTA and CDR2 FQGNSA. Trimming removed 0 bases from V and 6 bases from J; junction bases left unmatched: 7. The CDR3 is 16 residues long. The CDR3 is CASSLAGVGTSGEQYF. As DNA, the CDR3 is TGTGCCAGCAGCTTAGCGGGTGTCGGGACTAGCGGCGAGCAGTACTTC.

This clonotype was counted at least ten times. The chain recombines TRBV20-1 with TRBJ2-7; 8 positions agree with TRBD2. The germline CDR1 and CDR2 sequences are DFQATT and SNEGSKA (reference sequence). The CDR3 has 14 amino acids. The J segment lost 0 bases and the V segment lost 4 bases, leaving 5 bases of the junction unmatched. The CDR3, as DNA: TGCAGTGCTACGATAGCGGGGAGCTCCTACGAGCAGTACTTC. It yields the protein CSATIAGSSYEQYF.

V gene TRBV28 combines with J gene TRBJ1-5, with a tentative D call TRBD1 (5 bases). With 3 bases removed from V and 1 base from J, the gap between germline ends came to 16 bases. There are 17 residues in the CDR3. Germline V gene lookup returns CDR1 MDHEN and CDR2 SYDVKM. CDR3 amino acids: CASSFFGGGRSNQPQHF. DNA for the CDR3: TGTGCCAGCAGTTTCTTCGGGGGGGGACGAAGCAATCAGCCCCAGCATTTT.

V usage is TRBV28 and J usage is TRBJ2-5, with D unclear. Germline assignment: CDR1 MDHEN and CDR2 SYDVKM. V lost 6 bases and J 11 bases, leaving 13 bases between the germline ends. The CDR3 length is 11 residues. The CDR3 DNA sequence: TGTGCCAGCAGATCGAACACCGGGCAGTACTTC. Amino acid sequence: CASRSNTGQYF.

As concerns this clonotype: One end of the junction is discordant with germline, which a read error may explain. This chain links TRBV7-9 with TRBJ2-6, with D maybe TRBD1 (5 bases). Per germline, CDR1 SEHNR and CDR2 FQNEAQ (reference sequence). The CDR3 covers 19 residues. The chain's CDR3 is CASSLVFATDGSGVNVLTF. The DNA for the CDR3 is TGTGCCAGCAGCTTAGTATTCGCGACAGACGGCTCTGGGGTCAACGTCCTGACTTTC.

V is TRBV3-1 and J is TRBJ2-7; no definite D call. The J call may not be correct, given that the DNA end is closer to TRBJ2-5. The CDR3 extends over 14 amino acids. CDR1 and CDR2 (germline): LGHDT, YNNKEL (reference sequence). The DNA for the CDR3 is TGTGCCAGCAGCCAAGATATTGCAACGGAGACCCAGTACTTC. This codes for CASSQDIATETQYF.

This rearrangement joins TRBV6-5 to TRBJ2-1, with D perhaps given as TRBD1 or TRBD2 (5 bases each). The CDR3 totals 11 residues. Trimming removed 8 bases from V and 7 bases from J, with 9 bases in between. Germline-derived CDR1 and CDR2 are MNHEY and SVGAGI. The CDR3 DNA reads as TGTGCCAGCGGGGGTGTAAATGAGCAGTTCTTC. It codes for CASGGVNEQFF.

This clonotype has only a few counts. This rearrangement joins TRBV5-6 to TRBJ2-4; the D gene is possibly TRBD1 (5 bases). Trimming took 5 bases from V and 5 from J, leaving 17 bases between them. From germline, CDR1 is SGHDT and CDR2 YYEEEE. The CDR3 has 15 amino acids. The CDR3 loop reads CASSRNRLTENIQYF. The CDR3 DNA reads TGTGCCAGCAGTCGTAACAGGCTAACCGAAAACATTCAGTACTTC.

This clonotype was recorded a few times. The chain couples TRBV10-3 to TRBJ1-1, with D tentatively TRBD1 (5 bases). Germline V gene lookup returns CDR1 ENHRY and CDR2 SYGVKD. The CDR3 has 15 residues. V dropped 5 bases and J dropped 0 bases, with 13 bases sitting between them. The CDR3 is CAISRGSLLNTEAFF. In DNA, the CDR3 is TGTGCCATCAGTAGGGGATCATTACTGAACACTGAAGCTTTCTTT.

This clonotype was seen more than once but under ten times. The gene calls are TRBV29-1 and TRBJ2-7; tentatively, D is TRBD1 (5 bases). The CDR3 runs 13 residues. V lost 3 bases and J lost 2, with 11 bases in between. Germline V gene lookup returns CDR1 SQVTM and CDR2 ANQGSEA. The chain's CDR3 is CSVDPQGTYEQYF. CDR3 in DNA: TGCAGCGTTGACCCGCAGGGAACCTACGAGCAGTACTTC.